This T cell receptor (beta chain) was recovered during a study of blood T cell repertoires in COVID-19. Turning to the study itself: There were acute and convalescent COVID-19 samples, and they came from the United States, Italy and Spain.

The CDR3 has 16 amino acids. Trimming removed 3 bases from V and 7 bases from J; junction bases left unmatched: 8. Looked up from germline, CDR1 is SGHVS and CDR2 is FQNEAQ. In the authors' workflow: Reference gene primer amplification yielded estimated nucleated cell counts. Sequencing used immunoSEQ multiplex PCR; TCRdb keeps in-frame clones, though not all of them. V, J and clone size are taken as reported in that table, and D and trimming were inferred from the DNA itself. Seen here are 120,000 to 150,000 clones, approximately 86% observed once, and the top ten hold nearly 3%. Sequencing was done on a sample of peripheral blood. The chain employs TRBV7-8 and TRBJ2-6; 8 bases agree with TRBD2. This TCR was sampled from a woman aged 35 to 49 with active or convalescent COVID-19. CDR3: CASSFGGEFFANVLTF. DNA of the CDR3: TGTGCCAGCAGCTTCGGGGGGGAGTTTTTCGCCAACGTCCTGACTTTC.